One T cell receptor (beta chain) is described in this entry. Its specificity is not known. The sample holds other DNA sequences that translate to the same CDR3. The CDR3 contains 13 residues. The ends were cut back, 0 bases at V and 0 bases at J, with 2 bases in the middle. The germline gives CDR1 SGDLS, CDR2 YYNGEE. The record originates from a study of shared clonotypes between healthy human individuals. Regarding the study as a whole: Rarefaction analysis demonstrated incomplete sorted-subset sequencing notwithstanding large depth.

Only CD45RO-negative cells positively selected for CCR7 counted as naive CD8 cells, so terminally differentiated effector memory CD45RA+ cells were excluded. An assay was performed, and its level was deep. Several immunoSEQ 96-well plates shared each subset's DNA, each plate a replicate. The data were produced by immunoSEQ multiplex PCR, yet TCRdb's version contains in-frame clones alone and is incomplete. The data hold approximately 2,200,000 clones, with 93% observed a single time. The sequencing input was naive CD8+ T cells from PBMCs. The genes are TRBV9 and TRBJ2-3; no clear D. The sequence was collected from a man aged 18-30 years in good health. Some clones in this sample may be carry-over from other donors' samples. The CDR3 DNA reads TGTGCCAGCAGCGTAGACAGCACAGATACGCAGTATTTT. This sequence encodes CASSVDSTDTQYF.